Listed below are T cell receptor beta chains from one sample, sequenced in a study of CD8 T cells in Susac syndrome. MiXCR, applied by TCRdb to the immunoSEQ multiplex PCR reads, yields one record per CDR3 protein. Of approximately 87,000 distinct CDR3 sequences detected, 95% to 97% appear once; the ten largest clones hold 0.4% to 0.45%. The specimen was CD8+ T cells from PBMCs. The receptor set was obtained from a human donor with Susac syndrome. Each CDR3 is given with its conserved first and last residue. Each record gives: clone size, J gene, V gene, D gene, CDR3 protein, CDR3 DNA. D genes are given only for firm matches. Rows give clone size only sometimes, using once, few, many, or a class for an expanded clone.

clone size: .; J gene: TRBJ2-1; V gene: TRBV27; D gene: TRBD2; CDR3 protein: CASSFTPGLALYNEQFF; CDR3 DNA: TGTGCCAGCAGTTTCACCCCCGGACTAGCCCTCTACAATGAGCAGTTCTTC
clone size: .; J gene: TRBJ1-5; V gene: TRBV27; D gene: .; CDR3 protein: CASSPLAGPSNQPQHF; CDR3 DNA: TGTGCCAGCAGTCCCTTGGCGGGTCCAAGCAATCAGCCCCAGCATTTT
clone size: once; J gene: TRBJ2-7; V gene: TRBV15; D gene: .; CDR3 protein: CATSREKGPAYEQYF; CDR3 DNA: TGTGCCACCAGCAGAGAGAAAGGGCCCGCCTACGAGCAGTACTTC
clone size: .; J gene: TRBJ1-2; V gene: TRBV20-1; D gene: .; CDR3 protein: CSARPRTGNYGYTF; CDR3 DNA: TGCAGTGCTAGACCCCGGACGGGGAACTATGGCTACACCTTC
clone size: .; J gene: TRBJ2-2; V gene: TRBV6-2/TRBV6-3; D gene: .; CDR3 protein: CASRPSRTGELFF; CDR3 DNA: TGTGCCAGCAGGCCCTCCCGCACCGGGGAGCTGTTTTTT
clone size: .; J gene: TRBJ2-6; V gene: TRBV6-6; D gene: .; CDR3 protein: CAGSEGSSGANVLTF; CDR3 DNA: TGTGCCGGCAGTGAGGGGTCCTCTGGGGCCAACGTCCTGACTTTC
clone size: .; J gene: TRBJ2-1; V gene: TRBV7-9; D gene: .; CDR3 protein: CASTLGASEVGEQFF; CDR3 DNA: TGTGCCAGCACCCTAGGGGCTAGTGAGGTCGGTGAGCAGTTCTTC
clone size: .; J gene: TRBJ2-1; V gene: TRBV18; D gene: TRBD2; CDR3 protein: CASSPPGLAVNEQFF; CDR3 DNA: TGTGCCAGCTCACCCCCCGGACTAGCCGTCAATGAGCAGTTCTTC
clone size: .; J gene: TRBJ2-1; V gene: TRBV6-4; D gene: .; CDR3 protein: CASSKRFYNEQFF; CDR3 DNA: TGTGCCAGCAGCAAGCGGTTCTACAATGAGCAGTTCTTC
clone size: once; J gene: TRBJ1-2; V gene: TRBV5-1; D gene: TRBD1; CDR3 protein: CASSFDRGHYGYTF; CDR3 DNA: TGCGCCAGCAGCTTCGACAGGGGGCACTATGGCTACACCTTC
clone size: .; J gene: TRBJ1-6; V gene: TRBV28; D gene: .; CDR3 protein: CASRDSFPHSPLHF; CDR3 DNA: TGTGCCAGCAGAGACAGTTTCCCGCATTCACCCCTCCACTTT
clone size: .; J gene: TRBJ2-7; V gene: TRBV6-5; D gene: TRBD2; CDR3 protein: CASTPSGTYEQYF; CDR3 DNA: TGTGCCAGCACCCCGAGCGGGACCTACGAGCAGTACTTC
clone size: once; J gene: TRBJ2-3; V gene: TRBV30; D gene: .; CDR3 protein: CAWSPLADTQYF; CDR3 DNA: TGTGCCTGGTCCCCACTGGCAGATACGCAGTATTTT
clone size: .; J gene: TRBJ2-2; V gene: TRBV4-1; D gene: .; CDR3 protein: CASSHLAGELFF; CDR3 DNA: TGCGCCAGCAGCCACCTCGCCGGGGAGCTGTTTTTT
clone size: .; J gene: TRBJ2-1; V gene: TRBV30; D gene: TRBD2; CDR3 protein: CAWTSGYSAQQFF; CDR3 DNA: TGTGCCTGGACTAGCGGCTATTCCGCTCAGCAGTTCTTC
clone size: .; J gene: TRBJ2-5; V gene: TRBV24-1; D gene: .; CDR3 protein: CATSDFDQDQYF; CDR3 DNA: TGTGCCACCAGTGATTTTGACCAAGACCAGTACTTC
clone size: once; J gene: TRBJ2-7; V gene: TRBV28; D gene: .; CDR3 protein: CASSLTRVGEQYF; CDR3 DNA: TGTGCCAGCAGTCTCACGCGAGTTGGCGAGCAGTACTTC
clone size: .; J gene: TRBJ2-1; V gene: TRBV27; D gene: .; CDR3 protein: CASTLMGPRYNEQFF; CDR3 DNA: TGTGCCAGCACCCTGATGGGGCCTCGGTACAATGAGCAGTTCTTC
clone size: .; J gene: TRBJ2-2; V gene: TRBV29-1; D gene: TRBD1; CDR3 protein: CSVGTGIKTGELFF; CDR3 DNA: TGCAGCGTTGGGACAGGGATCAAAACCGGGGAGCTGTTTTTT
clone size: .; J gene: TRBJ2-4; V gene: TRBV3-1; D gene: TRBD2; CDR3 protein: CASSPREDKNIQYF; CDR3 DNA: TGTGCCAGCAGCCCGCGGGAGGACAAAAACATTCAGTACTTC
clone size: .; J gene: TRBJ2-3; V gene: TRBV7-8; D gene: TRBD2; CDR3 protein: CASSLPTSGRSGTDTQYF; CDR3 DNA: TGTGCCAGCAGCTTACCGACTAGCGGGAGATCCGGCACAGATACGCAGTATTTT
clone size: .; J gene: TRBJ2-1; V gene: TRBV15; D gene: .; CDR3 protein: CATTQRSYNEQFF; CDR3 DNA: TGTGCCACCACCCAGAGATCCTACAATGAGCAGTTCTTC
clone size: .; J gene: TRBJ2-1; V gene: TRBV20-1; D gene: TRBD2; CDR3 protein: CSARMRETWDEQFF; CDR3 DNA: TGCAGTGCTAGAATGCGGGAGACGTGGGATGAGCAGTTCTTC
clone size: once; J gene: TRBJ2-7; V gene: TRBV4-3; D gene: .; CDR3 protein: CASSQIRGAHYEQYF; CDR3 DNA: TGCGCCAGCAGCCAGATCCGAGGGGCTCACTACGAGCAGTACTTC
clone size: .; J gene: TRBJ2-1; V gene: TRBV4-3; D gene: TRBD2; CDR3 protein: CASSQDLRLAGEYNEQFF; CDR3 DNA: TGCGCCAGCAGCCAAGATCTGAGACTAGCGGGAGAGTACAATGAGCAGTTCTTC
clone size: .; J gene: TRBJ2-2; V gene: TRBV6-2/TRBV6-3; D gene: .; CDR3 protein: CASSSASHTGELFF; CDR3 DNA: TGTGCCAGCAGTTCTGCGAGTCACACCGGGGAGCTGTTTTTT
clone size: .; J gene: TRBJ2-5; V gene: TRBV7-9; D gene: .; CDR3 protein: CASSLNPLQETQYF; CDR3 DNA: TGTGCCAGCAGCTTAAACCCTTTACAAGAGACCCAGTACTTC
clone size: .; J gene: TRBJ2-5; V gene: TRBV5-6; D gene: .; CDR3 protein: CASSLEYGTQYF; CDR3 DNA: TGTGCCAGCAGCTTGGAGTACGGGACCCAGTACTTC
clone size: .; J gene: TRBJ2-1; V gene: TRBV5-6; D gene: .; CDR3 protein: CASSQYGDNNEQFF; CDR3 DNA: TGTGCCAGCAGCCAATATGGGGATAACAATGAGCAGTTCTTC
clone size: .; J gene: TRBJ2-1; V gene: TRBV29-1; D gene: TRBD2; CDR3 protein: CSVEGLAGANSNEQFF; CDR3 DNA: TGCAGCGTTGAAGGACTAGCGGGAGCCAATTCTAATGAGCAGTTCTTC
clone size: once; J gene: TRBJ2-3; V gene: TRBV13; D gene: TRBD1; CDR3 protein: CASSLGQGADTQYF; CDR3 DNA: TGTGCCAGCAGCTTGGGACAGGGCGCAGATACGCAGTATTTT
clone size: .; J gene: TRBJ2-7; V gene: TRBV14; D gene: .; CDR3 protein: CASSRKQGRSYEQYF; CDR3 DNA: TGTGCCAGCAGTCGCAAACAGGGTCGGTCTTACGAGCAGTACTTC
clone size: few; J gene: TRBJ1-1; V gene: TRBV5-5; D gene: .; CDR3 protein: CASSQGSTEAFF; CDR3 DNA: TGTGCCAGCAGTCAGGGTTCCACTGAAGCTTTCTTT
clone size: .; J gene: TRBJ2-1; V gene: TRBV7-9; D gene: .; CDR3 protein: CASRDPETSATEQFF; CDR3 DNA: TGTGCCAGCCGCGACCCGGAAACGTCGGCTACTGAGCAGTTCTTC
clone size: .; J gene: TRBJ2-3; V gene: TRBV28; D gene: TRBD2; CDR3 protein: CASSAPGLASTDTQYF; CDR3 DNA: TGTGCCAGCAGTGCCCCGGGACTAGCAAGCACAGATACGCAGTATTTT
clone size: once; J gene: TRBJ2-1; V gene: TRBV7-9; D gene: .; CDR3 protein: CASDGHQGSSYNEQFF; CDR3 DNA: TGTGCCAGCGATGGCCATCAGGGTAGCTCCTACAATGAGCAGTTCTTC
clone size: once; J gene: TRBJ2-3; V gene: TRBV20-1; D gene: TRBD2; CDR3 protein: CSAPLGSGDPTDTQYF; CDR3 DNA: TGCAGTGCTCCGCTAGGTAGCGGGGATCCCACAGATACGCAGTATTTT
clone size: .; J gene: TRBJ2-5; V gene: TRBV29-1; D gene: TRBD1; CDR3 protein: CSVGRDRRQETQYF; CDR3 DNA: TGCAGCGTTGGAAGGGACAGGAGACAAGAGACCCAGTACTTC
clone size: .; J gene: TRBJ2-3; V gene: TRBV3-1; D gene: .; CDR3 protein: CASSQEGTADTQYF; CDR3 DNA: TGTGCCAGCAGTCAGGAAGGGACGGCAGATACGCAGTATTTT
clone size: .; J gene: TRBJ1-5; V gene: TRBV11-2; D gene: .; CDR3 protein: CASSPGRGQDQPQHF; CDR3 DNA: TGTGCCAGCAGCCCCGGGAGAGGTCAGGACCAGCCCCAGCATTTT
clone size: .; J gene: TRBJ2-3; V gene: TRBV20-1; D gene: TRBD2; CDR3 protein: CSARGEREDRDTQYF; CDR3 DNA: TGCAGTGCTAGAGGGGAGCGGGAGGATAGAGATACGCAGTATTTT
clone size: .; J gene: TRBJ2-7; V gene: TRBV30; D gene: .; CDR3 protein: CAAGRTSSYEQYF; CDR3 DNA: TGTGCCGCGGGGCGGACGAGCTCCTACGAGCAGTACTTC
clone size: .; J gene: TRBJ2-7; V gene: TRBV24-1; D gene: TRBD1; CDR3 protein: CATSDLRGPDRTGRSCEQYF; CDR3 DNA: TGTGCCACCAGTGATCTCCGCGGACCGGACAGGACCGGGCGCAGCTGCGAGCAGTACTTC
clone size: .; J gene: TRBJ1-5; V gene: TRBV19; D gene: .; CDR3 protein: CASDAAFDSSNQPQHF; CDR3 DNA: TGTGCCAGCGATGCCGCCTTCGACAGCAGCAATCAGCCCCAGCATTTT
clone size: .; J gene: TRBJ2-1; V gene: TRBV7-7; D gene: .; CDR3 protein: CASSPGRPDNEQFF; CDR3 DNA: TGTGCTAGCAGCCCGGGGCGACCCGACAATGAGCAGTTCTTC
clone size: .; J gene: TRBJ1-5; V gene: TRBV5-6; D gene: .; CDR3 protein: CASSLSNQPQHF; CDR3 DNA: TGTGCCAGCAGCTTGTCCAATCAGCCCCAGCATTTT
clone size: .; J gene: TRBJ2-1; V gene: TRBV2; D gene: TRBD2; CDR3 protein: CASSEFTSGAYNEQFF; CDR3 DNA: TGTGCCAGCAGTGAATTCACTAGCGGGGCATACAATGAGCAGTTCTTC
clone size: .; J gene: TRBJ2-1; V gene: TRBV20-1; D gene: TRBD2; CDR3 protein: CSARDPGRTSGRVNEQFF; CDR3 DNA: TGCAGTGCTAGAGATCCAGGAAGGACTAGCGGGAGGGTGAATGAGCAGTTCTTC
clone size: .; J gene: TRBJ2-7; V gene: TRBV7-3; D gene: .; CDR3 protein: CASSFSADSYEQYF; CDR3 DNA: TGTGCCAGCAGCTTTTCTGCCGATTCCTACGAGCAGTACTTC
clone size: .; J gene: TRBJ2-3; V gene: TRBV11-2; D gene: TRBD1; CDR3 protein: CASSPVETGGSTDTQYF; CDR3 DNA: TGTGCCAGCAGTCCAGTCGAGACAGGGGGGAGCACAGATACGCAGTATTTT
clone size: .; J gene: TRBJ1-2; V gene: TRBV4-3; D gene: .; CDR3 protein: CASSQDQGDVGYGYTF; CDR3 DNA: TGCGCCAGCAGCCAAGATCAGGGCGATGTTGGCTATGGCTACACCTTC
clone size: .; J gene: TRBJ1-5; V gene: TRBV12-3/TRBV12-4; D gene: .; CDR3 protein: CASPVDSNQPQHF; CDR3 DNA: TGTGCCAGCCCCGTAGATAGCAATCAGCCCCAGCATTTT
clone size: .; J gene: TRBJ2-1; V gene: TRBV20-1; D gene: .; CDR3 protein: CSARALYNEQFF; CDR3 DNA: TGCAGTGCTAGGGCATTATACAATGAGCAGTTCTTC
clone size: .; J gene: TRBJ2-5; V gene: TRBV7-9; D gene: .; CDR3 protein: CASSQLAQETQYF; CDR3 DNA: TGTGCCAGCAGCCAACTAGCCCAAGAGACCCAGTACTTC